Included here is one T cell receptor beta chain sequence, with context. The repertoire was sequenced with immunoSEQ multiplex PCR; TCRdb's copy has only in-frame clones and lacks some. The table shows 92,000 or so clones, with more than 65% occurring only once. Time point given: baseline, week 1 (first vaccination visit). Specified treatment: pre-vaccination baseline after standard-of-care therapy. The data derive from a study of a mutant IDH1 vaccine in newly diagnosed glioma. On the study more broadly: Sex distribution of treated patients was approximately 60% male and about 38% female; mean age was 40.4 years.

Germline-derived CDR1 and CDR2 are SGHVS and FQNEAQ. V was clipped by 4 bases and J by 7 bases; unmatched bases: 6. The CDR3 loop spans 13 amino acids. The rearrangement joins TRBV7-8 to TRBJ1-2, with 7 bases matching TRBD1. This receptor was taken from a man between 35 and 55 years old with glioma. Some clones in this sample may be carry-over from other donors' samples. The sample here was PBMCs, taken from a glioma patient treated with radiotherapy, temozolomide or both. The CDR3 nucleotides read TGTGCCAGCAGCTCAGGGGGGGTGGGTGGCTACACCTTC. Translating it yields CASSSGGVGGYTF.